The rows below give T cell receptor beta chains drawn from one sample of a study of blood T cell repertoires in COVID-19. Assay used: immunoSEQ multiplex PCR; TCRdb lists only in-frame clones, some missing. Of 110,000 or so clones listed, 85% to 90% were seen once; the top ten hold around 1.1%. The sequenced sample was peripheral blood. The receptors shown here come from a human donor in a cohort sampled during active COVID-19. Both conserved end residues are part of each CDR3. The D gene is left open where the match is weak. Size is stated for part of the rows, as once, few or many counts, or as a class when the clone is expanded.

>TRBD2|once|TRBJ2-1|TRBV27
TGTGCCAGCAGTTTCGGGAGGGCCGTTTTTCATGAGCAGTTCTTC
CASSFGRAVFHEQFF
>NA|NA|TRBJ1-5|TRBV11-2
TGTGCCAGCAGCTTAGGACAGGTTGAGGGTCGTCCGCATTTT
CASSLGQVEGRPHF
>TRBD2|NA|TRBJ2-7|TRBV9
TGTGCCAGCAGCGTAGCTCCAGTTAAGGGACTAGCAACGGGCGAGCAGTACTTC
CASSVAPVKGLATGEQYF
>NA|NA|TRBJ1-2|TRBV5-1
TGCGCCAGCAGCACGGCGTGGCGGAGCGACTATGGCTACACCTTC
CASSTAWRSDYGYTF
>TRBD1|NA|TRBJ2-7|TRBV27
TGTGCCAGCAGCGAAGTCTCCGGGACAGCACTAAGCGAGCAGTACTTC
CASSEVSGTALSEQYF
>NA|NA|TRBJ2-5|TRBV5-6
TGTGCCAGCAGCCGTCAAGAGACCCAGTACTTC
CASSRQETQYF
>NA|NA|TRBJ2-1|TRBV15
TGTGCCACCAGCAGGACAGCAAGTATCTCCTACAATGAGCAGTTCTTC
CATSRTASISYNEQFF
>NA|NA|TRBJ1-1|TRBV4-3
TGCGCCAGCAGCTTCATTTCTGGCAGGGGAAGGACTGAAGCTTTCTTT
CASSFISGRGRTEAFF
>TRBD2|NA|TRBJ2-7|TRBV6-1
TGTGCCAGCAGTGATTACGGGACTAGCGGTTCCTACGAGCAGTACTTC
CASSDYGTSGSYEQYF
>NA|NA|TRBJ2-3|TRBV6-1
TGTGCCAGCAGTGAAGGCCACGGTCGCACAGATACGCAGTATTTT
CASSEGHGRTDTQYF
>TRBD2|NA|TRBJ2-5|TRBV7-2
TGTGCCAGCAGCCCCCGGACTAGCGGGGGGCTTCTGGGAGAGACCCAGTACTTC
CASSPRTSGGLLGETQYF
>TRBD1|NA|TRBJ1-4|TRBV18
TGTGCCAGCTCGCTCGGACAGGGGGCCTATGAAAAACTGTTTTTT
CASSLGQGAYEKLFF
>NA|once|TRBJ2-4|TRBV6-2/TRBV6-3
TGTGCCAGCAGTACGACAGTGTCAGACATTCAGTACTTC
CASSTTVSDIQYF
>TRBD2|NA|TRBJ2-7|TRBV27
TGTGCCAGCAGTTTACGTGGTGATGCGGCGGGAGGGTTTCACGAGCAGTACTTC
CASSLRGDAAGGFHEQYF
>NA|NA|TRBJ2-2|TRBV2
TGTGCCAGCAGTGCCGAGGCGGGTTCCGGGGAGCTGTTTTTT
CASSAEAGSGELFF
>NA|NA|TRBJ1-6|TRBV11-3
TGTGCCAGCAGCGACTTACTAGGGTCACCCCTCCACTTT
CASSDLLGSPLHF
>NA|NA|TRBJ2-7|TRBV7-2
TGTGCCAGCAGCTTAGACAGACCCTACGAGCAGTACTTC
CASSLDRPYEQYF
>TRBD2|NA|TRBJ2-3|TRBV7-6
TGTGCCAGCAGCTTACTGGGACTAGCGGCCCCACCCACAGATACGCAGTATTTT
CASSLLGLAAPPTDTQYF
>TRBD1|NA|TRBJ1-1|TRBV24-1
TGTGCCACCAGTGAAACAGGGGGATCTGAAGCTTTCTTT
CATSETGGSEAFF
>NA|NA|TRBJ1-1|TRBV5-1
TGCGCCAGCAGCTTGTTCCCTCCCGGGGGTCCCGGGAACACTGAAGCTTTCTTT
CASSLFPPGGPGNTEAFF
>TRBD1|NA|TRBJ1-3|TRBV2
TGTGCCAGCACCCTAGAGGGACAGGGGGTCTCTGGAAACACCATATATTTT
CASTLEGQGVSGNTIYF
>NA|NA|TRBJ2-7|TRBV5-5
TGTGCCAGCAGCTTTCCAGGGCCCAGCGAGCAGTACTTC
CASSFPGPSEQYF
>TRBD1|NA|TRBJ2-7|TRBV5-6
TGTGCCAGCAGCGGGGACAGGTCGGTATACGAGCAGTACTTC
CASSGDRSVYEQYF
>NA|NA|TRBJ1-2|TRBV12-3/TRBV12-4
TGTGCCAGCAGCCCGGGGGGGAATCGAGGCTACACCTTC
CASSPGGNRGYTF
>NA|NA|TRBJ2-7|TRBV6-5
TGTGCCAGCACCCACTACAGGATCTCCTACGAGCAGTACTTC
CASTHYRISYEQYF
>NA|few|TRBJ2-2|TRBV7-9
TGTGCCAGCAGCTTAGACAGTTACACCGGGGAGCTGTTTTTT
CASSLDSYTGELFF
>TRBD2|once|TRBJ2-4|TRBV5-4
TGTGCCAGCAGCTCCACTAGCGGGGGGGCTAACATTCAGTACTTC
CASSSTSGGANIQYF
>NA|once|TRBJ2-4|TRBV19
TGTGCCAGTAGTATGGGGCTAAACATTCAGTACTTC
CASSMGLNIQYF
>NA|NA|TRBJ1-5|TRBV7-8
TGTGCCAGCAGCTTAGGCGTTGGCAATCAGCCCCAGCATTTT
CASSLGVGNQPQHF
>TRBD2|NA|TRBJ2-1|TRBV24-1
TGTGCCACCAGTGATCAGTACTCTAGCGGGGGGGCGGGTGAGCAGTTCTTC
CATSDQYSSGGAGEQFF
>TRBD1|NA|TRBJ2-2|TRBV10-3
TGTGCCATCATCCAAGAGGGGACAGGGGGCCCTCGGGGGACCGGGGAGCTGTTTTTT
CAIIQEGTGGPRGTGELFF
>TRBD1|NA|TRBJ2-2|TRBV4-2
TGTGCCAGCAGCCAAGTTTTAGGACAGGGGTGGACCGGGGAGCTGTTTTTT
CASSQVLGQGWTGELFF
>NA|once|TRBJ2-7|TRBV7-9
TGTGCCAGCAGCTTAGTCCAGGGGAGCGAGCAGTACTTC
CASSLVQGSEQYF
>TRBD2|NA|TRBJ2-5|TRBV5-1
TGCGCCAGCAGCTTGGCCCTCGCTAGCGGGAGGAGGCAGACCCAGTACTTC
CASSLALASGRRQTQYF
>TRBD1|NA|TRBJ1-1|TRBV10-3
TGTGCCATCAGTCCCGGACAGGGTGTAGGTTCTGAAGCTTTCTTT
CAISPGQGVGSEAFF
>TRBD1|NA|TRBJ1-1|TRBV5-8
TGTGCCAGCAGCTTGGCCAGACAGGGGAGAGAAGCTTTCTTT
CASSLARQGREAFF
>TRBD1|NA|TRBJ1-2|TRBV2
TGTGCCAGCAGTGAAAAGGACAGGGGGCGAGGAGGCTACACCTTC
CASSEKDRGRGGYTF
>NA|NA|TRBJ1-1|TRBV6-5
TGTGCCAGCAGTTACAGGGAACGGGGCACTGAAGCTTTCTTT
CASSYRERGTEAFF
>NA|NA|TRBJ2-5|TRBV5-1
TGCGCCAGCAGCCCCCTACAGAGATCAAGAGAGACCCAGTACTTC
CASSPLQRSRETQYF
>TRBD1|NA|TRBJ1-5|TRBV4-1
TGCGCCAGCAGCCAAGACACAGGGGGCTTTCACAATCAGCCCCAGCATTTT
CASSQDTGGFHNQPQHF
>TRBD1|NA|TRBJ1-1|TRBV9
TGTGCCAGCAGCGTAGAGGGCAGGGGGGCAGATGGCACTGAAGCTTTCTTT
CASSVEGRGADGTEAFF
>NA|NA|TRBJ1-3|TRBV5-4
TGTGCCTGGGGTGGAGGGTCTGGAAACACCATATATTTT
CAWGGGSGNTIYF
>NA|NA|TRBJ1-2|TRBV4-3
TGCGCCAGCAGCCACCTAACGGGGGACTATGGCTACACCTTC
CASSHLTGDYGYTF
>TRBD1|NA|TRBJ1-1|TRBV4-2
TGTGCCAGCAGCCAAGGATTATCGCTCATTGTGGACAGGCCCCACACTGAAGCTTTCTTT
CASSQGLSLIVDRPHTEAFF
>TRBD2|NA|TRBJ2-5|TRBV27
TGTGCCAGCAGTTTATTGGGAGGACTAGCGGGGTACCAAGAGACCCAGTACTTC
CASSLLGGLAGYQETQYF
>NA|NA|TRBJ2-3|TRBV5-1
TGCGCCAGCAGCTCCAGGGCAGATACGCAGTATTTT
CASSSRADTQYF
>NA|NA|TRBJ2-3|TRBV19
TGTGCCAGTAGTCCGCTAGGGGCGAGCACAGATACGCAGTATTTT
CASSPLGASTDTQYF
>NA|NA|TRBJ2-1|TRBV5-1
TGCGCCAGCAGCTTTGGGGGGACGGGGCACAATGAGCAGTTCTTC
CASSFGGTGHNEQFF
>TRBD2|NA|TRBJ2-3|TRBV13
TGTGCCAGCAGTCGCACTAGCGGGTCGAGGGGTACGCAGTATTTT
CASSRTSGSRGTQYF
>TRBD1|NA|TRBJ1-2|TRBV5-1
TGCGCCAGCAGCCGACAGGGCCAGTCGGGGTATGGCTACACCTTC
CASSRQGQSGYGYTF
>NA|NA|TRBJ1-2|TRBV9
TGTGCCAGCAGCCAACAGGGTGGGTATGGCTACACCTTC
CASSQQGGYGYTF
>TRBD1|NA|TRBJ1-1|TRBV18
TGTGCCAGCTCACGACAGGGGGACACTGAAGCTTTCTTT
CASSRQGDTEAFF
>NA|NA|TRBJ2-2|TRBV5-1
TGCGCCAGCAGCTTACGGGTCACCGGGGAGCTGTTTTTT
CASSLRVTGELFF